In its sample, the clone carrying this T cell receptor beta chain was seen many times. This entry comes from a study of blood T cell repertoires in COVID-19. The table came from immunoSEQ multiplex PCR; TCRdb's copy has only in-frame clones and leaves some out. Altogether hundreds of thousands of clones are present, approximately 85% being singletons, with the ten largest covering about 9.1%. V lost 6 bases and J lost 4; bases outside the gene matches: 6. CDR1 LNHDA and CDR2 SQIVND come from the germline V gene (reference sequence). This CDR3 has 13 amino acids. The sample was PBMCs or T cells enriched from blood (not recorded which). This rearrangement joins TRBV19 to TRBJ2-7; TRBD2 agrees at 7 bases. This receptor was identified in a woman aged 50 to 60 with acute COVID-19. This CDR3 reads CASSQGRGYEQYF. CDR3 in DNA: TGTGCCAGTAGCCAAGGGAGGGGTTACGAGCAGTACTTC.